This TCR beta chain was documented in a study of shared clonotypes between healthy human individuals. Study background: CD8 memory received one plate per donor, CD8 naive two, CD4 memory three and CD4 naive three.

Positively selected for CCR7, the CD45RO-negative cells used as naive CD8 cells excluded terminally differentiated effector memory CD45RA+ cells. The CDR3 is made up of 13 amino acids. V was trimmed by 5 bases and J by 1 base, leaving 5 bases between them. Germline V gene data show CDR1 as PRHDT and CDR2 as FYEKMQ (reference sequence). Study-level results: Naive CD4 clonotypes overlapped across a few donors at approximately 4.5%.

Sorted-subset replicate PCRs used roughly 220 ng DNA, tens of thousands of T cell genomes. Generated by immunoSEQ multiplex PCR, the TCRdb table keeps only in-frame clones and is missing some. Of hundreds of thousands of clones detected, approximately 96% appear once; the ten largest clones hold 0.11%. With regard to this clone: Its antigen is unknown.

The sequenced material came from naive CD8+ T cells sorted from blood. The sequence came from a woman in her 30s in good health. V is TRBV13 and J is TRBJ2-2; D is undetermined. Here the CDR3 DNA reads TGTGCCAGCAGCCACAAGAACACCGGGGAGCTGTTTTTT. Its protein product is CASSHKNTGELFF.